Each of the 3 T cell receptor beta chains below was sequenced from the same sample in a study of cytomegalovirus exposure and HLA in healthy donors. PCR amplification relied on 60 Vbeta primers (plus 13 Jbeta primers). TCRdb's table, derived via immunoSEQ multiplex PCR, lists solely in-frame clones and lacks some. The sample holds some 180,000 clones, 70% to 80% seen once. The sample consisted of PBMCs. These receptors came from a woman between 25 and 40 years old in good health and CMV-seronegative.

V usage is TRBV30 and J usage is TRBJ1-2; D may be TRBD1 (6 bases). The CDR3 covers 13 residues. Trimming took off 2 bases at V and 2 bases at J, with 9 bases between the two ends. CDR1 is GTSNPN, CDR2 SVGIG, per germline (reference sequence). CDR3: CAWSYGQNYGYTF. CDR3 coding DNA: TGTGCCTGGAGTTACGGACAGAACTATGGCTACACCTTC.

Only a few counts were recorded for this clone. This sequence joins TRBV5-1 and TRBJ1-2, with a weak D call TRBD1 (5 bases). The V end was cut by 0 bases, the J end by 6 bases, with 12 bases between. Germline CDR1 is SGHRS and CDR2 is YFSETQ. The CDR3 has 14 residues. This chain's CDR3 is CASSLEAGKDGYTF. CDR3 sequence (DNA): TGCGCCAGCAGCTTGGAAGCAGGGAAGGATGGCTACACCTTC.

Remarks on this clone: One end of the junction is discordant with germline, which a read error may explain. The chain employs TRBV7-9 and TRBJ2-1, with D perhaps matching TRBD2 (6 bases). The germline V gene encodes CDR1 SEHNR and CDR2 FQNEAQ (reference sequence). The length of the CDR3 is 12 residues. The CDR3 nucleotides are TGTTCCAGCAGAACTCCAGCGGGTGAGCAGTTCTTC. It specifies CSSRTPAGEQFF.